Given below is one T cell receptor beta chain in context. This CDR3 has 16 amino acids. CDR1 is SGHVS and CDR2 is FNYEAQ in the germline V gene. V shed 5 bases, J shed 3 bases, and the junction held 6 bases outside the gene matches. Generated by immunoSEQ multiplex PCR, the TCRdb table keeps only in-frame clones and is missing some. The table lists 150,000 to 200,000 clones, about four fifths of them singletons. These data originate in a study of blood T cell repertoires in COVID-19. The V gene is TRBV7-6, the J gene TRBJ2-1; 11 nucleotides align to TRBD2. The sample consisted of peripheral blood. This receptor was identified in a woman of 80 years or more with acute or convalescent COVID-19. Here the CDR3 reads CASSSSGRAVYNEQFF. The CDR3 nucleotides are TGTGCCAGCAGCAGTAGCGGGAGGGCCGTCTACAATGAGCAGTTCTTC.